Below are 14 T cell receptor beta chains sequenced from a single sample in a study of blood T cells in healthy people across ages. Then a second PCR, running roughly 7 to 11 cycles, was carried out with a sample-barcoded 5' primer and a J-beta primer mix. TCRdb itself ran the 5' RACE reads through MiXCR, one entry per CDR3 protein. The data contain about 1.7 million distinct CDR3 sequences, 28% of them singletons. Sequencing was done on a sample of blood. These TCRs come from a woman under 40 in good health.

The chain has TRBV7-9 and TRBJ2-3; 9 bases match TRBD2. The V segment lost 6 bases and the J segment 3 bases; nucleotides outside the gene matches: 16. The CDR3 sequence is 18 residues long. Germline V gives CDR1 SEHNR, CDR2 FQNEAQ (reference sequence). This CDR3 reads CASRTGLAQNKRTDTQYF. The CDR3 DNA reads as TGTGCCAGCAGGACAGGACTAGCGCAAAATAAGAGGACAGATACGCAGTATTTT.

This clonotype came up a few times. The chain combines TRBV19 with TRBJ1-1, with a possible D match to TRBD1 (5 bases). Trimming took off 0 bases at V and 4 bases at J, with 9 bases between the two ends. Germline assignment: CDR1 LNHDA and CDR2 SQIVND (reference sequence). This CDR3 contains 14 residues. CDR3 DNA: TGTGCCAGTAGTATAGAGAGACAGAGCACTGAAGCTTTCTTT. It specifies CASSIERQSTEAFF. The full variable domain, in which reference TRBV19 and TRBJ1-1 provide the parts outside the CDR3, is DGGITQSPKYLFRKEGQNVTLSCEQNLNHDAMYWYRQDPGQGLRLIYYSQIVNDFQKGDIAEGYSVSREKKESFPLTVTSAQKNPTAFYLCASSIERQSTEAFFGQGTRLTVV.

This chain's CDR3 is CASSLALTGGWSEEPQHF. The CDR3, as DNA: TGTGCCAGCAGCTTAGCGTTGACAGGGGGTTGGTCGGAAGAGCCCCAGCATTTT. The chain carries TRBV7-8 and TRBJ1-5; 9 nucleotides align to TRBD1. The CDR3 loop spans 18 amino acids. Germline V CDR1 and CDR2: SGHVS, FQNEAQ. J lost 8 bases, V lost 0 bases, and 14 bases had no gene match.

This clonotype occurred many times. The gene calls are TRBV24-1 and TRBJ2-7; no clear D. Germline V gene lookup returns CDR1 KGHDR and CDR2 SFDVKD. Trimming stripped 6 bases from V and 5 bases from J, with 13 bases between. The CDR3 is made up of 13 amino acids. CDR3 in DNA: TGTGCCACCAGTAAGGGTAGTGTGAACGAGCAGTACTTC. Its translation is CATSKGSVNEQYF.

CDR3 in amino acids: CAIRGTSGSQETQYF. CDR3 nucleotide sequence: TGTGCCATCAGGGGGACTAGCGGGTCGCAAGAGACCCAGTACTTC. The V and J genes are TRBV10-3 and TRBJ2-5; TRBD2 matches at 12 bases. This CDR3 has 15 residues. Germline CDR1 reads ENHRY; CDR2 reads SYGVKD. J was trimmed by 2 bases and V by 6 bases; bases with no gene match: 4.

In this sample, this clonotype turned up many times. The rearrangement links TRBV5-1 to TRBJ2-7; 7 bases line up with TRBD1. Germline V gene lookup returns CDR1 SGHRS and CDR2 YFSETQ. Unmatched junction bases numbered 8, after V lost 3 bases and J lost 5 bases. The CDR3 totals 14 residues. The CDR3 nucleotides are TGCGCCAGCAGCTGGCAGACAGGGAATGACGAGCAGTACTTC. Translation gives CASSWQTGNDEQYF.

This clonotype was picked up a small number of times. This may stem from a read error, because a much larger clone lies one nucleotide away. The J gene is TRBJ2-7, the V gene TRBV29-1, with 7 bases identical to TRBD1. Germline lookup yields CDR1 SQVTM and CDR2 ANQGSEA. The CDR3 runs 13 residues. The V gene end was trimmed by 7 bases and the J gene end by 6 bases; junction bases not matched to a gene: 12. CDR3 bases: TGCAGCGGCATGACAGGGAGCTGTCTCGAGCAGTACTTC. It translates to CSGMTGSCLEQYF.

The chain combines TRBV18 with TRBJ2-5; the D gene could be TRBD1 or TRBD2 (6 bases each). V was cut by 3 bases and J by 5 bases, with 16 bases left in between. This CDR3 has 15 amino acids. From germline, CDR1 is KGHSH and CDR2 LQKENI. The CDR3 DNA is TGTGCCAGCTCACCGAGAGGGGGGCCCGGGGAGACCCAGTACTTC. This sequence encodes CASSPRGGPGETQYF.

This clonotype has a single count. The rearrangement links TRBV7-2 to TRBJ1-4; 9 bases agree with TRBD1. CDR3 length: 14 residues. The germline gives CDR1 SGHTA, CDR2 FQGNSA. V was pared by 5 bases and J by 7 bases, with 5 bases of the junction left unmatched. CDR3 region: CASSADRGGEKLFF. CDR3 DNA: TGTGCCAGCAGCGCAGACAGGGGGGGTGAAAAACTGTTTTTT.

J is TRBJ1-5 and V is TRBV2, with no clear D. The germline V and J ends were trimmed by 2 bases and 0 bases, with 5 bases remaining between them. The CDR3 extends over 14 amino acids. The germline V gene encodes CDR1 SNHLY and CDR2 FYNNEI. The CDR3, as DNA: TGTGCCAGCAGTGAACACTATAGCAATCAGCCCCAGCATTTT. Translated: CASSEHYSNQPQHF.

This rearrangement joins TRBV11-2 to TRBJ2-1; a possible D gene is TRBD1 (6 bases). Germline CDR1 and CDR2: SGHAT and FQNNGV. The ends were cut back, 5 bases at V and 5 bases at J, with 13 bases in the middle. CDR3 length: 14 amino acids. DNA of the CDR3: TGTGCCAGCAGCGCTCGGACAGTGAACAATGAGCAGTTCTTC. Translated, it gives CASSARTVNNEQFF.

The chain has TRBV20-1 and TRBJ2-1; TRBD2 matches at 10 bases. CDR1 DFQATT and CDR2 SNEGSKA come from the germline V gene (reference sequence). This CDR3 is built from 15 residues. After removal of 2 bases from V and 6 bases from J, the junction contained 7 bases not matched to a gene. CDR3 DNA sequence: TGCAGTGCTAGACCCCTAGCGGGAGACGGCAATGAGCAGTTCTTC. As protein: CSARPLAGDGNEQFF.

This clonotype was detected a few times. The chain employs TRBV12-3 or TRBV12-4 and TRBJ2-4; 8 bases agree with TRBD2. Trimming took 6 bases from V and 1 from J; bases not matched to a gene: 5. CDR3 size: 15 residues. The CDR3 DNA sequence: TGTGCCAGCAGAGTTAGCGGGAAGGCCAAAAACATTCAGTACTTC. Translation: CASRVSGKAKNIQYF.

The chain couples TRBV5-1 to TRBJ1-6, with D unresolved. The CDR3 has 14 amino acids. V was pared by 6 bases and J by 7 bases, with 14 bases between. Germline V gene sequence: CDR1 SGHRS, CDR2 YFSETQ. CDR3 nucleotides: TGCGCCAGCATTCCTGGTAACTCCAATTCACCCCTCCACTTT. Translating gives CASIPGNSNSPLHF.